The 16 T cell receptor beta chains reported below all come from one sample, sequenced in a study of blood T cell repertoires in COVID-19. Clones were sequenced by immunoSEQ multiplex PCR, and TCRdb holds only the in-frame ones, with some missing. This table has some 300,000 clones, approximately 86% appearing once. What was sequenced was peripheral blood. The receptors stem from an older woman with COVID-19, enrolled during active disease.

As DNA, the CDR3 is TGCGCCAGCAGCTTGGACCCCCAGGGAGGGGGCACAGATACGCAGTATTTT. Translated, it gives CASSLDPQGGGTDTQYF. The chain recombines TRBV5-1 with TRBJ2-3; TRBD2 agrees at 7 bases. J lost 1 base, V lost 0 bases, and 8 bases had no gene match. The CDR3 covers 17 residues. CDR1 is SGHRS, CDR2 YFSETQ, per germline.

A single count supports this clone. The rearrangement links TRBV24-1 to TRBJ2-5, with 9 bases fitting TRBD1. This CDR3 is built from 15 residues. Trimming took 10 bases from V and 0 from J; bases not matched to a gene: 8. Germline CDR1 and CDR2: KGHDR and SFDVKD. The CDR3 sequence: CATRGTGRDQETQYF. The CDR3 nucleotides read TGTGCCACGAGAGGGACAGGGAGGGACCAAGAGACCCAGTACTTC.

The chain uses TRBV4-1 and TRBJ2-1, with 10 bases aligning to TRBD1. CDR3 length: 16 residues. The trim removed 3 bases at V and 8 bases at J, leaving 10 bases unmatched. Germline CDR1 is MGHRA and CDR2 is YSYEKL. The CDR3 protein is CASSQEAGTGADEQFF. CDR3 coding DNA: TGCGCCAGCAGCCAGGAAGCCGGGACAGGGGCCGATGAGCAGTTCTTC.

DNA for the CDR3: TGTGCCAGCAAAGGACAGAACACTGAAGCTTTCTTT. Its translation: CASKGQNTEAFF. This chain joins TRBV6-5 and TRBJ1-1; maybe TRBD1 (5 bases). The V gene lost 7 bases and the J gene lost 1 base, with 7 bases spanning the gap. Per the germline V gene, CDR1 is MNHEY and CDR2 is SVGAGI. This CDR3 region has 12 residues.

This chain connects TRBV4-1 to TRBJ1-1; 10 bases align to TRBD1. V lost 0 bases, J lost 5 bases, and 3 bases stayed unmatched. CDR1 and CDR2 from the germline V gene are MGHRA and YSYEKL. This CDR3 spans 15 amino acids. Here the CDR3 DNA reads TGCGCCAGCAGCCAAGATGGGACAGGGGAGACTGAAGCTTTCTTT. This translates into CASSQDGTGETEAFF.

In nucleotides, the CDR3 is TGTGCCAGCAGTAATTCGGCAGGGACTGAAGCTTTCTTT. It yields the protein CASSNSAGTEAFF. This rearrangement joins TRBV27 to TRBJ1-1; TRBD1 might be the D (5 bases). CDR3 length: 13 residues. The V gene's germline CDR1 is MNHEY and CDR2 SMNVEV (reference sequence). V was pared by 5 bases and J by 5 bases, with 12 bases between.

V is TRBV7-8 and J is TRBJ2-1; D is possibly TRBD1 (5 bases). V lost 1 base, J lost 6 bases, and 16 bases lay in between. The germline gives CDR1 SGHVS, CDR2 FQNEAQ. The CDR3 totals 16 residues. DNA for the CDR3: TGTGCCAGCAGCTTAGGGGCAGGGTTTTCGATCAATGAGCAGTTCTTC. Its translation: CASSLGAGFSINEQFF.

J is TRBJ1-1 and V is TRBV4-3; TRBD1 aligns across 10 bases. The germline V gene encodes CDR1 LGHNA and CDR2 YSLEER. The CDR3 consists of 14 residues. V was pared by 4 bases and J by 11 bases, with 10 bases of the junction left unmatched. CDR3 region: CASSPSRDRGEAFF. For the CDR3, the DNA is TGCGCCAGCAGCCCGTCCCGGGACAGGGGTGAGGCTTTCTTT.

V usage is TRBV10-2 and J usage is TRBJ2-7, with D unresolved. The V and J ends lost 2 bases and 12 bases respectively, with 14 bases between them. The CDR3 sequence is 12 residues long. Germline V gene sequence: CDR1 WSHSY, CDR2 SAAADI. Here the CDR3 reads CASSEMESTTYF. CDR3 coding DNA: TGCGCCAGCAGTGAGATGGAGTCCACCACGTACTTC.

V usage is TRBV24-1 and J usage is TRBJ1-5, with 8 nucleotides matching TRBD1. V was clipped by 5 bases and J by 3 bases; unmatched bases: 11. This CDR3 has 17 amino acids. Germline V gene lookup returns CDR1 KGHDR and CDR2 SFDVKD. The CDR3 sequence: CATSGTTGQGDNQPQHF. CDR3 coding DNA: TGTGCCACCAGTGGGACCACCGGACAGGGCGACAATCAGCCCCAGCATTTT.

This clone has just a few counts. V usage is TRBV3-1 (or the pseudogene TRBV3-2) and J usage is TRBJ1-2; D might be TRBD1 (5 bases). V lost 1 base to trimming and J lost 4 bases, with 10 bases between them. This CDR3 is 14 amino acids long. Germline CDR1 is LGHDT and CDR2 is YNNKEL (reference sequence). CDR3 in DNA: TGTGCCAGCAGCCAAGGTAGGGGCGGCTATGGCTACACCTTC. It is translated as CASSQGRGGYGYTF.

CDR3 bases: TGCAGTGCTAGTCCCTACGCGAACACTGAAGCTTTCTTT. Translation: CSASPYANTEAFF. V gene TRBV20-1 combines with J gene TRBJ1-1, with no clear D. Trimming cost V 3 bases and J 1 base, with 9 bases left between them. Germline-derived CDR1 and CDR2 are DFQATT and SNEGSKA (reference sequence). This CDR3 is 13 amino acids long.

The rearrangement joins TRBV5-1 to TRBJ1-6; no firm D call. This CDR3 has 15 amino acids. CDR1 and CDR2 from the germline V gene are SGHRS and YFSETQ. V dropped 0 bases and J dropped 7 bases, with 11 bases sitting between them. CDR3 amino acids: CASSLEGVLNSPLHF. CDR3 coding DNA: TGCGCCAGCAGCTTGGAGGGAGTTCTGAATTCACCCCTCCACTTT.

The chain recombines TRBV5-1 with TRBJ1-1, with 9 bases matching TRBD1. The CDR3 runs 15 residues. Trimming cost V 5 bases and J 1 base; bases outside gene matches: 6. Germline CDR1 SGHRS, CDR2 YFSETQ. The CDR3 DNA sequence: TGCGCCAGCAGTCACAGGGGGCAGGGGAACACTGAAGCTTTCTTT. This codes for CASSHRGQGNTEAFF.

The sample holds a few counts of this clone. This chain connects TRBV6-5 to TRBJ2-7; D is perhaps TRBD1 (5 bases). Trimming stripped 5 bases from V and 4 bases from J, with 9 bases between. This CDR3 has 12 amino acids. The V gene's germline CDR1 is MNHEY and CDR2 SVGAGI. The CDR3 DNA reads TGTGCCAGCAGTACCGGACAATACGAGCAGTACTTC. Protein product: CASSTGQYEQYF.

This clone was observed a single time. CDR3 sequence (DNA): TGTGCCAGCTCAGATAGCGGATACTACGAGCAGTACTTC. Amino acid sequence: CASSDSGYYEQYF. This chain joins TRBV18 and TRBJ2-7; maybe TRBD2 (6 bases). This CDR3 region has 13 residues. Trimming pared 5 bases from V and 3 bases from J, leaving 11 bases between. Germline CDR1 is KGHSH and CDR2 is LQKENI.